This record concerns one T cell receptor beta chain sequence. What it recognizes is unknown. The data were taken from a study of T cell responses to AZD1222 COVID-19 vaccine. Regarding the study as a whole: CD4 TCRs associated with vaccination spanned spike, dominating at 160-218 and 743-854. The study reported that nearly half of spike-specific TCRs target unmutated variant regions. There were mostly white British donors and more females than males, and clonal diversity was possibly underestimated.

Germline-derived CDR1 and CDR2 are GTSNPN and SVGIG (reference sequence). V dropped 0 bases and J dropped 4 bases, with 12 bases sitting between them. The CDR3 covers 14 residues. Libraries were prepared by immunoSEQ multiplex PCR; TCRdb keeps only in-frame clonotypes and omits some of them. The sample has about 110,000 clones, less than 90% seen once. This clonotype was obtained from an adult in good health. The sequenced sample was peripheral blood, obtained on day 0 of AZD1222 vaccination. The chain joins TRBV30 to TRBJ1-1; D perhaps matches TRBD1 (5 bases). CDR3 loop: CAWSVGGAATEAFF. The CDR3 nucleotides read TGTGCCTGGAGTGTGGGGGGAGCGGCCACTGAAGCTTTCTTT.